Included here is one TCR beta chain sequence, with context. The antigen remains undetermined. The CDR3 sequence is 11 residues long. Per germline, CDR1 MDHEN and CDR2 SYDVKM. V was cut by 6 bases and J by 10 bases, with 10 bases left in between. Researchers collected roughly 10 milliliters of peripheral blood from every single donor. The data are from a study of blood T cells in healthy people across ages. Study results and limitations: As naive T cell percentage varied, TCR beta diversity correlated strongly with it. Across the age range, TCR beta diversity per million T cells fell in a roughly linear way.

Sample-barcoded 5' priming and a J-beta primer mix drove a second PCR of about 6 to 12 cycles. Every single cDNA molecule received a tag from a template-switch adaptor with 12 random nucleotides. TCRdb reanalysed the 5' RACE reads using MiXCR and keeps one entry per CDR3 protein. Of hundreds of thousands of distinct CDR3 sequences listed, around 21% were seen once; the top ten hold roughly 3.6%. Sequencing was performed on blood. The rearrangement links TRBV28 to TRBJ2-1; D remains ambiguous. The source is a man between 65 and 85 years old in good health. CDR3 residues: CASRSLREQFF. CDR3 DNA sequence: TGTGCCAGCAGGTCGCTTAGGGAGCAGTTCTTC. The full variable domain, its missing parts supplied by reference TRBV28 and TRBJ2-1, is DVKVTQSSRYLVKRTGEKVFLECVQDMDHENMFWYRQDPGLGLRLIYFSYDVKMKEKGDIPEGYSVSREKKERFSLILESASTNQTSMYLCASRSLREQFFGPGTRLTVL.